This TCR beta chain came from a study of blood T cell repertoires in COVID-19. In the study overall: In each case, the material was cDNA or gDNA derived from T cells, B-cell-depleted T cells, or PBMCs.

In the original workflow: How many nucleated cells were present was estimated from reference gene primer amplification. Data came from immunoSEQ multiplex PCR; TCRdb stores just in-frame clones and leaves some out. The V and J calls and clone size were taken over from that table, and D and trimming were inferred from the DNA. The data show more than 60,000 clones, approximately 90% seen once. The study counted Cohort 3 donors as recovered given two negative PCRs, clearance, or symptom resolution. Sequencing input: PBMCs or T cells enriched from blood (not recorded which). This receptor was identified in a woman in her thirties or forties who had recovered from COVID-19.

For the CDR3, the DNA is TGTGCCAGCAGCGCGGAGGACAGGGGAAGGGGCACAGATACGCAGTATTTT. It specifies CASSAEDRGRGTDTQYF. The chain carries TRBV9 and TRBJ2-3; 9 bases are shared with TRBD1. Germline V gene data show CDR1 as SGDLS and CDR2 as YYNGEE. The CDR3 runs 17 residues. V dropped 3 bases and J dropped 1; count of bases not matched to a gene: 9.